This is a list of T cell receptor beta chains from one sample in a study of T-cell memory formation after mild COVID-19. One entry per CDR3 protein, called by TCRdb with MiXCR from the 5' RACE reads. The sample has roughly 45,000 distinct CDR3 sequences, 25% to 30% seen once. Sequencing was performed on PBMCs or a T cell subset sorted from them (not recorded which). These TCRs come from a man between 18 and 29 years old who had mild COVID-19 (a few samples of this study predate the infection). Cell type and time point are not known. CDR3s include the opening cysteine and the closing phenylalanine or tryptophan. The order of the fields is CDR3 DNA, CDR3 protein, D gene, J gene, clone size, V gene. A D gene is named only where the DNA matches it firmly. Rows may omit the clone size; those that give it use once, few, many or a size class.

CDR3nt: TGTGCCAGCAGTATCGGACAGGGGTTGCCAAACATTCAGTACTTC
CDR3aa: CASSIGQGLPNIQYF
d_gene: TRBD1
j_gene: TRBJ2-4
abundance: few
v_gene: TRBV27

CDR3nt: TGTGCCAGCAGCTTAGACCAGCGGGTTACCACAGATACGCAGTATTTT
CDR3aa: CASSLDQRVTTDTQYF
d_gene: NA
j_gene: TRBJ2-3
abundance: few
v_gene: TRBV7-2

CDR3nt: TGCGCCAGCAGCGTCCGGGGTGAAAGTTTTAATTCACCCCTCCACTTT
CDR3aa: CASSVRGESFNSPLHF
d_gene: NA
j_gene: TRBJ1-6
abundance: few
v_gene: TRBV4-1

CDR3nt: TGCAGTGCTAGACTCCGGGGCCAAGAGACCCAGTACTTC
CDR3aa: CSARLRGQETQYF
d_gene: NA
j_gene: TRBJ2-5
abundance: once
v_gene: TRBV20-1

CDR3nt: TGTGCCAGCAGCTTGCAGACCTTCTACGAGCAGTACTTC
CDR3aa: CASSLQTFYEQYF
d_gene: NA
j_gene: TRBJ2-7
abundance: NA
v_gene: TRBV5-5

CDR3nt: TGTGCCAGCAGTTATGGACAGGTTGAGCAGTTCTTC
CDR3aa: CASSYGQVEQFF
d_gene: TRBD1
j_gene: TRBJ2-1
abundance: NA
v_gene: TRBV7-6

CDR3nt: TGCGCCAGCAGCCAACAAGTGGGAGGTACCCGCGGAACGCAGTATTTT
CDR3aa: CASSQQVGGTRGTQYF
d_gene: NA
j_gene: TRBJ2-3
abundance: medium-sized
v_gene: TRBV4-3

CDR3nt: TGCAGTGCCAGGGACAGGGATTTCACAGATACGCAGTATTTT
CDR3aa: CSARDRDFTDTQYF
d_gene: TRBD1
j_gene: TRBJ2-3
abundance: few
v_gene: TRBV20-1

CDR3nt: TGCGCCAGCAGCCAAGATTTTGGGGACCAAGAGACCCAGTACTTC
CDR3aa: CASSQDFGDQETQYF
d_gene: NA
j_gene: TRBJ2-5
abundance: few
v_gene: TRBV4-3

CDR3nt: TGCGCCAGCAGCTTGTTGTTCCTACCCACAGATACGCAGTATTTT
CDR3aa: CASSLLFLPTDTQYF
d_gene: NA
j_gene: TRBJ2-3
abundance: few
v_gene: TRBV5-1

CDR3nt: TGTGCCAGCAGCGTAGGCCAGGGGCCCTACAATGAGCAGTTCTTC
CDR3aa: CASSVGQGPYNEQFF
d_gene: NA
j_gene: TRBJ2-1
abundance: few
v_gene: TRBV9

CDR3nt: TGCGCCAGCAGCCAGGACAGGACCTACACTGAAGCTTTCTTT
CDR3aa: CASSQDRTYTEAFF
d_gene: TRBD1
j_gene: TRBJ1-1
abundance: NA
v_gene: TRBV4-3

CDR3nt: TGCGCCAGCAGCCAAGACCGGGATACGCAGTATTTT
CDR3aa: CASSQDRDTQYF
d_gene: NA
j_gene: TRBJ2-3
abundance: NA
v_gene: TRBV4-1

CDR3nt: TGTGCCAGCAGCCAAGAGGGATTAGCGGCAGATACGCAGTATTTT
CDR3aa: CASSQEGLAADTQYF
d_gene: NA
j_gene: TRBJ2-3
abundance: NA
v_gene: TRBV3-1

CDR3nt: TGTGCCAGCAGTCCGGGGGGACAGGGTGGTGAAAAACTGTTTTTT
CDR3aa: CASSPGGQGGEKLFF
d_gene: TRBD1
j_gene: TRBJ1-4
abundance: NA
v_gene: TRBV12-3/TRBV12-4

CDR3nt: TGTGCCAGCAGTGAGGGAGATAGGGCCAACGTCCTGACTTTC
CDR3aa: CASSEGDRANVLTF
d_gene: NA
j_gene: TRBJ2-6
abundance: few
v_gene: TRBV6-4

CDR3nt: TGTGCCAGCAGTCTCTCCCTCTACAATGAGCAGTTCTTC
CDR3aa: CASSLSLYNEQFF
d_gene: NA
j_gene: TRBJ2-1
abundance: NA
v_gene: TRBV27